This entry lists 17 T cell receptor beta chains sequenced from one sample in a study of blood T cell repertoires in COVID-19. Sequenced by immunoSEQ multiplex PCR; TCRdb stores in-frame clones only, minus some. The sample carries a few hundred thousand clones, more than 80% recorded once. Specimen: peripheral blood. The origin of the receptors is a woman aged 25-40 years with COVID-19, enrolled during active disease.

The genes are TRBV6-2 or TRBV6-3 and TRBJ1-5, with 8 bases that match TRBD1. The germline gives CDR1 MNHEY, CDR2 SVGEGT. The V segment lost 6 bases and the J segment 4 bases; nucleotides outside the gene matches: 11. The CDR3 is 16 amino acids. In DNA form, the CDR3 reads TGTGCCAGCAGCACCCCCCGACAGGGGCGAAATCAGCCCCAGCATTTT. Protein sequence: CASSTPRQGRNQPQHF.

The chain employs TRBV24-1 and TRBJ2-2; D unresolved. CDR3 length: 14 amino acids. V gave up 6 bases and J gave up 1 base, with 8 bases separating them. CDR1 is KGHDR and CDR2 is SFDVKD in the germline V gene. CDR3 in DNA: TGTGCCACCAGTTCTCAACTGAACACCGGGGAGCTGTTTTTT. It specifies CATSSQLNTGELFF.

The V and J genes are TRBV3-1 (or the pseudogene TRBV3-2) and TRBJ2-1, with 7 bases identical to TRBD2. Germline loops: CDR1 LGHDT, CDR2 YNNKEL (reference sequence). J was trimmed by 7 bases and V by 3 bases; bases with no gene match: 21. The CDR3 covers 19 residues. DNA for the CDR3: TGTGCCAGCAGCCACGATATGCGGAAGGAGCGGGGAAGGAATAATGAGCAGTTCTTC. It yields the protein CASSHDMRKERGRNNEQFF.

The chain has TRBV4-3 and TRBJ2-2; the D gene is possibly TRBD1 (6 bases). This CDR3 has 15 amino acids. The V and J ends lost 5 bases and 1 base respectively, with 11 bases between them. Germline values: CDR1 LGHNA, CDR2 YSLEER. CDR3 DNA sequence: TGCGCCAGCAGCGCAGTACAGGGGAACACCGGGGAGCTGTTTTTT. Translating gives CASSAVQGNTGELFF.

The genes are TRBV7-6 and TRBJ2-1; D call uncertain. The V end lost 6 bases, the J end lost 0 bases, and 12 bases lay between the germline ends. This CDR3 is 15 amino acids long. Germline loops: CDR1 SGHVS, CDR2 FNYEAQ. CDR3 residues: CASSKDHSSYNEQFF. Here the CDR3 DNA reads TGTGCCAGCAGTAAAGATCATAGCTCCTACAATGAGCAGTTCTTC.

This clone has just one count. The chain uses TRBV10-1 and TRBJ2-1; D ambiguous. Per germline, CDR1 WNHNN and CDR2 SYGVQD (reference sequence). The CDR3 is made up of 13 amino acids. V dropped 0 bases and J dropped 5 bases, with 5 bases sitting between them. CDR3 protein: CASSESGDNEQFF. CDR3 bases: TGCGCCAGCAGTGAGTCGGGCGACAATGAGCAGTTCTTC.

The chain recombines TRBV27 with TRBJ1-4, with 8 bases lining up with TRBD1. From germline, CDR1 is MNHEY and CDR2 SMNVEV (reference sequence). V gave up 6 bases and J gave up 7 bases; unmatched junction bases: 7. The CDR3 has 14 amino acids. The DNA of the CDR3 is TGTGCCAGCAGGAATGACAGGGGTGGTGAAAAACTGTTTTTT. It specifies CASRNDRGGEKLFF.

This sequence joins TRBV30 and TRBJ1-1; tentatively, D is TRBD1 (5 bases). V was shortened by 0 bases and J by 1 base, with 6 bases between the two germline ends. Germline V gene sequence: CDR1 GTSNPN, CDR2 SVGIG (reference sequence). CDR3 size: 13 residues. The DNA of the CDR3 is TGTGCCTGGAGTGTGACAGCGAACACTGAAGCTTTCTTT. This gives the protein CAWSVTANTEAFF.

This clone was counted once. CDR3 region: CATSPRLVIETQYF. CDR3 sequence (DNA): TGTGCCACCAGCCCTCGACTAGTGATTGAGACCCAGTACTTC. The V and J genes are TRBV15 and TRBJ2-5, with a weak D call TRBD2 (6 bases). The V gene's germline CDR1 is LNHNV and CDR2 YYDKDF (reference sequence). Between the trimmed V and J ends, which lost 5 bases and 5 bases, there was a span of 15 bases. The CDR3 is 14 amino acids.

This clone was observed once. J is TRBJ2-1 and V is TRBV6-5; weak D call: TRBD2 (7 bases). CDR3 length: 15 amino acids. The V and J ends lost 7 bases and 9 bases respectively, with 22 bases between them. From germline, CDR1 is MNHEY and CDR2 SVGAGI. CDR3 sequence reads: CASTQLAGAFGEQFF. CDR3 sequence (DNA): TGTGCCAGCACTCAACTGGCGGGGGCCTTCGGTGAGCAGTTCTTC.

V is TRBV7-8 and J is TRBJ2-3, with D possibly TRBD2 on 6 matching bases. Germline V gene sequence: CDR1 SGHVS, CDR2 FQNEAQ. This CDR3 has 16 amino acids. With 1 base removed from V and 1 base from J, the gap between germline ends came to 12 bases. Here the CDR3 reads CASSLVAGWGTDTQYF. The CDR3 DNA sequence: TGTGCCAGCAGCTTAGTCGCGGGATGGGGCACAGATACGCAGTATTTT. Supplemented by reference TRBV7-8 and TRBJ2-3, the full variable domain reads GAGVSQSPRYKVAKRGQDVALRCDPISGHVSLFWYQQALGQGPEFLTYFQNEAQLDKSGLPSDRFFAERPEGSVSTLKIQRTQQEDSAVYLCASSLVAGWGTDTQYFGPGTRLTVL.

This chain connects TRBV5-6 to TRBJ2-3; 9 positions match TRBD2. The CDR3 is made up of 15 amino acids. Germline assignment: CDR1 SGHDT and CDR2 YYEEEE. Trimming cost V 3 bases and J 5 bases; bases outside gene matches: 7. CDR3 residues: CASSSGTSSRDTQYF. In DNA, the CDR3 is TGTGCCAGCAGCTCCGGGACTAGCTCGCGAGATACGCAGTATTTT.

Here the CDR3 reads CASSEGLAGVETQYF. In DNA, the CDR3 is TGTGCCAGCAGTGAAGGACTAGCGGGGGTTGAGACCCAGTACTTC. This sequence joins TRBV25-1 and TRBJ2-5; TRBD2 matches at 13 bases. This CDR3 comprises 15 residues. Trimming took 2 bases from V and 5 from J; bases not matched to a gene: 2. Germline lookup yields CDR1 MGHDK and CDR2 SYGVNS.

The rearrangement joins TRBV28 to TRBJ2-7, with TRBD2 matching over 9 bases. Germline CDR1 is MDHEN and CDR2 is SYDVKM. The CDR3 length is 14 residues. The J segment lost 3 bases and the V segment lost 2 bases, leaving 2 bases of the junction unmatched. CDR3 sequence reads: CASSLAGGNYEQYF. The CDR3 DNA reads as TGTGCCAGCAGTTTAGCGGGGGGGAACTACGAGCAGTACTTC.

The chain recombines TRBV28 with TRBJ1-3; D is possibly TRBD1 (6 bases). Trimming took 8 bases from V and 4 from J, leaving 18 bases between them. The CDR3 is 15 amino acids. Germline CDR1 and CDR2: MDHEN and SYDVKM. The chain's CDR3 is CASLPGGPGGNTIYF. The CDR3, as DNA: TGTGCCAGCCTCCCGGGGGGGCCGGGGGGAAACACCATATATTTT.

Turning to this clone: One junction end disagrees with the germline gene, perhaps due to a read error. The DNA for the CDR3 is TGTGCTAGCAGCAGACGGACAGGGTTGGGGCAAGGGACCCAGTACTTC. It encodes CASSRRTGLGQGTQYF. This rearrangement joins TRBV7-7 to TRBJ2-5, with 8 nucleotides matching TRBD1. The CDR3 extends over 16 amino acids. Germline V gives CDR1 SSHAT, CDR2 FNYEAQ (reference sequence).

This chain joins TRBV27 and TRBJ2-2; TRBD2 agrees at 9 bases. The CDR3 length is 15 residues. J gave up 6 bases and V 3 bases, and 5 bases lay outside the gene matches. Germline CDR1 is MNHEY and CDR2 is SMNVEV (reference sequence). CDR3 sequence (DNA): TGTGCCAGCAGTTTTCCTAGCGGGAAGGCCGGGGAGCTGTTTTTT. It specifies CASSFPSGKAGELFF.